The 19 T cell receptor beta chains below all came from one sample that was sequenced in a study of blood T cell repertoires in COVID-19. Libraries were prepared by immunoSEQ multiplex PCR; TCRdb keeps only in-frame clonotypes and omits some of them. Of some 420,000 clones in the sample, 75% to 90% were seen once. Sequences were obtained from PBMCs or T cells enriched from blood (not recorded which). The receptors derive from a man aged 25 to 45 who had recovered from COVID-19.

The V gene is TRBV10-3, the J gene TRBJ2-3; 7 bases agree with TRBD2. CDR1 ENHRY and CDR2 SYGVKD come from the germline V gene. CDR3 size: 16 residues. J lost 0 bases, V lost 0 bases, and 3 bases had no gene match. The DNA for the CDR3 is TGTGCCATCAGTGAGTCGATTAGCGGGAGCACAGATACGCAGTATTTT. Residues: CAISESISGSTDTQYF.

This chain connects TRBV28 to TRBJ1-3; 9 nucleotides line up with TRBD1. J lost 0 bases, V lost 5 bases, and 5 bases had no gene match. The CDR3 contains 16 residues. Per the germline V gene, CDR1 is MDHEN and CDR2 is SYDVKM. Here the CDR3 DNA reads TGTGCCAGCAGTAGGACAGGGGCTCTCTCTGGAAACACCATATATTTT. Translating gives CASSRTGALSGNTIYF.

This rearrangement joins TRBV5-6 to TRBJ1-6; D is perhaps TRBD1 (5 bases). Germline values: CDR1 SGHDT, CDR2 YYEEEE. CDR3 length equals 15 residues. The V gene lost 5 bases and the J gene lost 8 bases, with 17 bases spanning the gap. The CDR3: CASSFGAGKDSPLHF. The CDR3 region has the DNA TGTGCCAGCAGTTTTGGTGCAGGGAAGGATTCACCCCTCCACTTT.

This rearrangement joins TRBV30 to TRBJ1-6, with 7 bases that match TRBD1. Germline values: CDR1 GTSNPN, CDR2 SVGIG (reference sequence). J was trimmed by 7 bases and V by 8 bases; bases with no gene match: 8. The CDR3 consists of 13 residues. The CDR3: CAGLGTANSPLHF. As DNA, the CDR3 is TGTGCCGGACTCGGGACAGCAAATTCACCCCTCCACTTT.

The chain carries TRBV29-1 and TRBJ2-2; unclear D gene. This CDR3 contains 12 residues. Trimming shortened V by 7 bases and J by 7 bases, and 13 bases separated the two germline ends. Germline loops: CDR1 SQVTM, CDR2 ANQGSEA. The CDR3 region is CSADGSNGELFF. The CDR3 DNA is TGCAGCGCTGATGGTAGTAACGGGGAGCTGTTTTTT.

Regarding this clone: This specimen includes other DNA sequences encoding the same CDR3. The chain joins TRBV30 to TRBJ2-7; 7 nucleotides agree with TRBD1. There are 12 residues in the CDR3. V shed 3 bases, J shed 2 bases, and the junction held 1 base outside the gene matches. The germline V gene encodes CDR1 GTSNPN and CDR2 SVGIG (reference sequence). This CDR3 reads CAWRGTAYEQYF. CDR3 sequence (DNA): TGTGCCTGGAGGGGGACAGCCTACGAGCAGTACTTC. Drawing the rest from reference TRBV30 and TRBJ2-7, the complete variable domain is SQTIHQWPATLVQPVGSPLSLECTVEGTSNPNLYWYRQAAGRGLQLLFYSVGIGQISSEVPQNLSASRPQDRQFILSSKKLLLSDSGFYLCAWRGTAYEQYFGPGTRLTVT.

The gene calls are TRBV5-1 and TRBJ1-1, with 7 bases aligning to TRBD1. CDR3 length: 17 amino acids. J was trimmed by 0 bases and V by 4 bases; bases with no gene match: 12. Per the germline V gene, CDR1 is SGHRS and CDR2 is YFSETQ. The CDR3 here is CASSLSTGPLMNTEAFF. DNA of the CDR3: TGCGCCAGCAGCCTCTCGACAGGGCCTCTTATGAACACTGAAGCTTTCTTT.

This rearrangement joins TRBV30 to TRBJ2-7; no reliable D call. Trimming took off 3 bases at V and 3 bases at J, with 18 bases between the two ends. This CDR3 has 15 residues. The germline gives CDR1 GTSNPN, CDR2 SVGIG (reference sequence). The CDR3 reads CAWRATQVYGYEQYF. As DNA, the CDR3 is TGTGCCTGGAGGGCCACCCAGGTTTATGGCTACGAGCAGTACTTC.

The chain links TRBV6-2 or TRBV6-3 to TRBJ2-2; 7 bases agree with TRBD2. The CDR3 consists of 16 residues. Germline CDR1 MNHEY, CDR2 SVGEGT. Trimming at V came to 4 bases and at J to 4 bases, leaving 9 bases not matched to a gene. The CDR3 protein is CASSSMGGPLTGELFF. The DNA for the CDR3 is TGTGCCAGCAGTTCGATGGGAGGGCCGCTCACCGGGGAGCTGTTTTTT.

The CDR3 is CASSPPGQGASGNQPQHF. The CDR3 region has the DNA TGTGCCAGCAGCCCACCGGGACAGGGGGCTTCGGGCAATCAGCCCCAGCATTTT. The chain is built from TRBV7-9 and TRBJ1-5; TRBD1 matches at 12 bases. The junction had 10 bases not matched to a gene; V was cut back by 5 bases and J by 2 bases. CDR3 length: 18 residues. Germline V CDR1 and CDR2: SEHNR, FQNEAQ (reference sequence).

The CDR3 nucleotides are TGTGCCAGCAGCTCCCATGGCGGCTCCTCCTACAATGAGCAGTTCTTC. It is translated as CASSSHGGSSYNEQFF. V usage is TRBV11-3 and J usage is TRBJ2-1, with D uncertain. V lost 4 bases and J lost 0, with 13 bases in between. The V gene's germline CDR1 is SGHNT and CDR2 YENEEA. This CDR3 is 16 amino acids long. Looking up the rest from reference TRBV11-3 and TRBJ2-1 gives the full variable domain: EAGVVQSPRYKIIEKKQPVAFWCNPISGHNTLYWYLQNLGQGPELLIRYENEEAVDDSQLPKDRFSAERLKGVDSTLKIQPAELGDSAVYLCASSSHGGSSYNEQFFGPGTRLTVL.

This clone appeared a single time. The chain joins TRBV6-6 to TRBJ2-1; tentatively, D is TRBD1 (6 bases). The CDR3 extends over 14 amino acids. Germline V gene data show CDR1 as MNHNY and CDR2 as SVGAGI (reference sequence). Trimming took 7 bases from V and 3 from J, leaving 13 bases between them. The CDR3 region has the DNA TGTGCCAGCACCCTAACGACAGGCTACAATGAGCAGTTCTTC. The encoded protein is CASTLTTGYNEQFF.

The chain has TRBV24-1 and TRBJ1-1, with a possible D match to TRBD1 (5 bases). CDR1 KGHDR and CDR2 SFDVKD come from the germline V gene. CDR3 length: 13 residues. V was pared by 4 bases and J by 10 bases, with 15 bases between. The CDR3 nucleotides read TGTGCCACCAGTGAACATGACAGCGACGGAGCTTTCTTT. Residues: CATSEHDSDGAFF.

Of note for this clone: Other DNA sequences within the sample encode an identical CDR3. V and J are TRBV19 and TRBJ2-3; possibly TRBD1 for D (6 bases). Between the trimmed V and J ends, which lost 1 base and 3 bases, there was a span of 11 bases. CDR3 length: 15 amino acids. Germline CDR1 LNHDA, CDR2 SQIVND (reference sequence). CDR3 sequence: CASSIGAGATDTQYF. In nucleotides, the CDR3 is TGTGCCAGTAGTATAGGGGCAGGGGCTACAGATACGCAGTATTTT.

This chain links TRBV11-2 with TRBJ1-6; the D gene is possibly TRBD1 (6 bases). Trimming stripped 3 bases from V and 2 bases from J, with 8 bases between. CDR1 is SGHAT, CDR2 FQNNGV, per germline. The CDR3 has 15 residues. CDR3 loop: CASSLRGTYNSPLHF. The CDR3, as DNA: TGTGCCAGCAGCTTGAGGGGGACCTATAATTCACCCCTCCACTTT. Using reference TRBV11-2 and TRBJ1-6 for the parts outside the CDR3, the full variable domain is EAGVAQSPRYKIIEKRQSVAFWCNPISGHATLYWYQQILGQGPKLLIQFQNNGVVDDSQLPKDRFSAERLKGVDSTLKIQPAKLEDSAVYLCASSLRGTYNSPLHFGNGTRLTVT.

The rearrangement joins TRBV30 to TRBJ1-5; 7 bases align to TRBD1. The CDR3 length is 14 residues. Unmatched junction bases numbered 3, after V lost 1 base and J lost 3 bases. Looked up from germline, CDR1 is GTSNPN and CDR2 is SVGIG (reference sequence). The CDR3 sequence: CAWSGGQFNQPQHF. The CDR3 DNA follows: TGTGCCTGGAGTGGGGGACAGTTCAATCAGCCCCAGCATTTT.

This clone has more than one count but fewer than ten. The rearrangement uses TRBV28 and TRBJ1-3, with TRBD1 matching over 7 bases. V shed 3 bases and J 2 bases; nucleotides not matched to a gene: 4. CDR1 is MDHEN and CDR2 is SYDVKM in the germline V gene. This CDR3 region has 15 residues. CDR3 in DNA: TGTGCCAGCAGTTTGACAGGGAGCGCTGGAAACACCATATATTTT. Amino acids: CASSLTGSAGNTIYF.

The chain couples TRBV5-8 to TRBJ1-5; D might be TRBD1 (5 bases). From germline, CDR1 is SGHTS and CDR2 YDEGEE. CDR3 length: 17 amino acids. Trimming pared 0 bases from V and 6 bases from J, leaving 19 bases between. The CDR3 DNA follows: TGTGCCAGCAGCTTGGGTGCAGGGAACTACGCGCCTCAGCCCCAGCATTTT. Amino acids: CASSLGAGNYAPQPQHF.

This chain uses TRBV6-1 with TRBJ2-5; D possibly corresponds to TRBD2 (5 bases). V was clipped by 2 bases and J by 2 bases, with 18 bases between them. The length of the CDR3 is 17 residues. Germline CDR1 and CDR2: MNHNS and SASEGT. CDR3 sequence: CASSEWGARTGQETQYF. The CDR3 bases are TGTGCCAGCAGTGAATGGGGAGCCCGGACGGGACAAGAGACCCAGTACTTC.